Below are 26 T cell receptor beta chains sequenced from a single sample in a study of vaccination effects on CD4 cells after COVID-19. The antigens these receptors bind are not known. The method was immunoSEQ multiplex PCR; TCRdb's version includes in-frame clones alone and lacks a portion of them. The sample records under 85,000 clones, 74% being singletons. After expansion with viral peptide pools in the ViraFEST assay, antigen-specific CD4+ T cells were sequenced. Culture proceeded for approximately nine days, and CD4+ T cells were then isolated. The sample consisted of CD4+ T cells from PBMCs cultured with HCoV-229E spike peptides, taken before COVID-19 vaccination. The receptors derive from a human donor who received a COVID-19 vaccine.

CDR3 loop: CASSQQTGTYTEAFF. In nucleotides, the CDR3 is TGCGCCAGCAGCCAGCAGACAGGAACCTACACTGAAGCTTTCTTT. This chain uses TRBV5-1 with TRBJ1-1, with D maybe TRBD1 (6 bases). The germline V gene has CDR1 SGHRS and CDR2 YFSETQ. V was trimmed by 4 bases and J by 3 bases, leaving 16 bases between them. The CDR3 sequence is 15 residues long.

J is TRBJ1-4 and V is TRBV28; TRBD1 might be the D (5 bases). V lost 7 bases to trimming and J lost 1 base, with 19 bases between them. The CDR3 consists of 17 residues. From germline, CDR1 is MDHEN and CDR2 SYDVKM. The CDR3 sequence: CASNQGTWRGTNEKLFF. CDR3 sequence (DNA): TGTGCCAGCAACCAAGGAACTTGGAGGGGAACTAATGAAAAACTGTTTTTT.

The chain couples TRBV6-5 to TRBJ2-1; D possibly corresponds to TRBD2 (7 bases). Germline V gene sequence: CDR1 MNHEY, CDR2 SVGAGI. Trimming stripped 2 bases from V and 5 bases from J, with 13 bases between. This CDR3 region has 15 residues. CDR3 DNA: TGTGCCAGCAGTTACGGAGGGGGGGCCCACAATGAGCAGTTCTTC. This sequence encodes CASSYGGGAHNEQFF.

This clone was observed a single time. The gene calls are TRBV6-1 and TRBJ1-2; perhaps TRBD1 as D (6 bases). This CDR3 spans 15 amino acids. Per germline, CDR1 MNHNS and CDR2 SASEGT. V was trimmed by 2 bases and J by 8 bases, leaving 18 bases between them. CDR3 in DNA: TGTGCCAGCAGTGAACCCCGGGGGCCTTTGGAGGGCTACACCTTC. It is translated as CASSEPRGPLEGYTF.

The chain uses TRBV2 and TRBJ1-4; weak D call: TRBD1 (6 bases). The CDR3 spans 15 residues. Germline V CDR1 and CDR2: SNHLY, FYNNEI. V was clipped by 4 bases and J by 3 bases, with 12 bases between them. For the CDR3, the DNA is TGTGCCAGCAGTGGCCAGGGGCCCGCTAATGAAAAACTGTTTTTT. Its translation: CASSGQGPANEKLFF.

This chain joins TRBV5-1 and TRBJ1-6; 7 bases line up with TRBD1. CDR3 length: 15 amino acids. V was pared by 0 bases and J by 7 bases, with 4 bases of the junction left unmatched. Germline CDR1 reads SGHRS; CDR2 reads YFSETQ. CDR3 bases: TGCGCCAGCAGCTTGGCGGGACAGATAAATTCACCCCTCCACTTT. Residues: CASSLAGQINSPLHF.

Note on this clone: The conserved closing phenylalanine or tryptophan is absent in this CDR3, likely reflecting a read error. The DNA is omitted, as the CDR3 cannot be located on it reliably, and the CDR3 follows TCRdb's listing. The rearrangement joins TRBV28 to TRBJ2-7; the D call in the table, TRBD1, was not verified against the DNA. CDR1 is MDHEN and CDR2 is SYDVKM in the germline V gene. The CDR3 comprises 12 residues, both ends counted. This CDR3 reads CASSPPMGQGEL.

The genes are TRBV5-1 and TRBJ2-3; TRBD1 aligns across 9 bases. Germline V gene sequence: CDR1 SGHRS, CDR2 YFSETQ. The CDR3 totals 16 residues. V shed 4 bases and J 6 bases; nucleotides not matched to a gene: 12. CDR3 nucleotide sequence: TGCGCCAGCAGCACCTCCGGACAGGGGAATCCGGATACGCAGTATTTT. Residues: CASSTSGQGNPDTQYF.

This chain joins TRBV28 and TRBJ1-2, with D tentatively TRBD1 (6 bases). This CDR3 is built from 13 residues. CDR1 and CDR2 (germline): MDHEN, SYDVKM. Between the trimmed V and J ends, which lost 8 bases and 3 bases, there was a span of 13 bases. The CDR3 loop reads CASGLGADYGYTF. CDR3 sequence (DNA): TGTGCCAGCGGGTTGGGGGCTGACTATGGCTACACCTTC.

This chain uses TRBV7-2 with TRBJ2-4; D ambiguous. Germline values: CDR1 SGHTA, CDR2 FQGNSA. This CDR3 has 14 residues. V lost 4 bases, J lost 1 base, and 8 bases lay in between. CDR3 in amino acids: CASSSPGAKNIQYF. The CDR3 nucleotides are TGTGCCAGCAGCTCCCCCGGGGCCAAAAACATTCAGTACTTC.

The rearrangement links TRBV30 to TRBJ2-5, with D unresolved. CDR1 is GTSNPN and CDR2 is SVGIG in the germline V gene (reference sequence). The CDR3 extends over 14 amino acids. The germline V and J ends were trimmed by 4 bases and 1 base, with 13 bases remaining between them. The CDR3 is CAWNKDFSQETQYF. The CDR3 bases are TGTGCCTGGAACAAAGATTTCAGCCAAGAGACCCAGTACTTC.

The chain employs TRBV6-1 and TRBJ1-3; TRBD1 matches 7 bases. After removal of 2 bases from V and 4 bases from J, the junction contained 5 bases not matched to a gene. The CDR3 spans 15 residues. CDR1 is MNHNS, CDR2 SASEGT, per germline. DNA for the CDR3: TGTGCCAGCAGTGAACAAGGGGGCTGGGGAAACACCATATATTTT. It is translated as CASSEQGGWGNTIYF.

This chain links TRBV20-1 with TRBJ2-1, with 9 bases lining up with TRBD1. The germline V gene has CDR1 DFQATT and CDR2 SNEGSKA (reference sequence). V was clipped by 3 bases and J by 9 bases; unmatched bases: 12. The CDR3 spans 15 residues. The CDR3 here is CSASPGTGSGAEQFF. CDR3 nucleotides: TGCAGTGCTAGTCCCGGGACAGGGAGTGGGGCTGAGCAGTTCTTC.

V gene TRBV20-1 combines with J gene TRBJ2-5; 10 positions match TRBD2. The junction had 20 bases not matched to a gene; V was cut back by 6 bases and J by 7 bases. This CDR3 is 17 amino acids long. Germline loops: CDR1 DFQATT, CDR2 SNEGSKA (reference sequence). CDR3 DNA sequence: TGCAGTGCCAGTGGGGAAGCACTAGCGGGGTCTCGGCGGACCCAGTACTTC. As protein: CSASGEALAGSRRTQYF.

The chain combines TRBV5-1 with TRBJ2-3; 11 positions match TRBD2. CDR1 SGHRS and CDR2 YFSETQ come from the germline V gene. The CDR3 is made up of 14 amino acids. The V gene end was trimmed by 5 bases and the J gene end by 2 bases; junction bases not matched to a gene: 1. CDR3 residues: CASRTSGVTDTQYF. In DNA form, the CDR3 reads TGCGCCAGCAGGACTAGCGGGGTCACAGATACGCAGTATTTT.

The V gene is TRBV20-1, the J gene TRBJ2-5; D not resolved. Looked up from germline, CDR1 is DFQATT and CDR2 is SNEGSKA (reference sequence). Trimming cost V 3 bases and J 9 bases, with 11 bases left between them. CDR3 length: 11 residues. CDR3 protein: CSARGVGSQYF. CDR3 nucleotides: TGCAGTGCTAGGGGCGTCGGGTCCCAGTACTTC.

The V call is TRBV7-7, the J call TRBJ2-1, with 9 nucleotides matching TRBD1. The CDR3 has 15 amino acids. Germline CDR1 and CDR2: SSHAT and FNYEAQ (reference sequence). V lost 5 bases and J lost 4; bases outside the gene matches: 6. The CDR3 reads CASSPGTGTYNEQFF. The CDR3 bases are TGTGCCAGCAGCCCCGGGACAGGGACATACAATGAGCAGTTCTTC.

V gene TRBV3-1 (or the pseudogene TRBV3-2) combines with J gene TRBJ1-1; perhaps TRBD1 as D (5 bases). The V end was cut by 5 bases, the J end by 1 base, with 11 bases between. This CDR3 has 14 amino acids. Germline CDR1 LGHDT, CDR2 YNNKEL (reference sequence). The DNA for the CDR3 is TGTGCCAGCAGCGAACAGGATTCGAACACTGAAGCTTTCTTT. As protein: CASSEQDSNTEAFF.

V and J are TRBV12-3 or TRBV12-4 and TRBJ1-1; D not resolved. The CDR3 totals 11 residues. V lost 3 bases to trimming and J lost 11 bases, with 10 bases between them. CDR3 nucleotides: TGTGCCAGCAGTTTGGCAATGCGCGCTTTCTTT. It codes for CASSLAMRAFF.

The chain employs TRBV5-6 and TRBJ2-5; 12 bases line up with TRBD2. The CDR3 totals 16 residues. The ends lost 7 bases at V and 5 bases at J; junction bases unmatched: 12. The germline gives CDR1 SGHDT, CDR2 YYEEEE. CDR3 sequence: CASSRSLAGGSETQYF. In DNA form, the CDR3 reads TGTGCCAGCTCCAGGTCACTAGCGGGGGGTTCGGAGACCCAGTACTTC.

This chain connects TRBV28 to TRBJ2-5, with 12 bases fitting TRBD1. The V gene end was trimmed by 5 bases and the J gene end by 6 bases; junction bases not matched to a gene: 4. The germline V gene encodes CDR1 MDHEN and CDR2 SYDVKM. This CDR3 is 14 amino acids long. The DNA for the CDR3 is TGTGCCAGCAGTGGGACAGGGGGCGAGCAGACCCAGTACTTC. Protein product: CASSGTGGEQTQYF.

The sample holds a few counts of this clone. This chain uses TRBV5-1 with TRBJ1-1; TRBD1 is a possible D gene (5 bases). Germline V gene data show CDR1 as SGHRS and CDR2 as YFSETQ. This CDR3 has 14 residues. Between the trimmed V and J ends, which lost 4 bases and 4 bases, there was a span of 14 bases. CDR3 sequence: CASSPLQVLTEAFF. The CDR3 DNA is TGCGCCAGCAGCCCGCTACAGGTTCTCACTGAAGCTTTCTTT.

V gene TRBV18 combines with J gene TRBJ2-2; no clear D gene. The CDR3 extends over 15 amino acids. The V end lost 8 bases, the J end lost 1 base, and 14 bases lay between the germline ends. In germline, CDR1 is KGHSH, CDR2 LQKENI. As DNA, the CDR3 is TGTGCCAGCAGGAGAGAATTGGGGAACACCGGGGAGCTGTTTTTT. Protein product: CASRRELGNTGELFF.

As for this clone: At one end the junction does not follow the germline gene, possibly because of a read error. The chain uses TRBV20-1 and TRBJ2-7; D call uncertain. The CDR3 runs 10 residues. Germline V gene sequence: CDR1 DFQATT, CDR2 SNEGSKA (reference sequence). CDR3 amino acids: CSARDRFEKF. The CDR3 DNA follows: TGCAGTGCTAGAGATCGGTTCGAGAAATTC.

This clone has more than one count but fewer than ten. The rearrangement uses TRBV18 and TRBJ1-6; unclear D gene. The CDR3 totals 14 residues. Germline CDR1 and CDR2: KGHSH and LQKENI. Trimming took off 1 base at V and 10 bases at J, with 11 bases between the two ends. The CDR3 loop reads CASSPLRVESPLHF. For the CDR3, the DNA is TGTGCCAGCTCACCACTGAGGGTAGAGTCACCCCTCCACTTT.

The chain carries TRBV6-2 or TRBV6-3 and TRBJ2-2; D is possibly TRBD2 (5 bases). Germline values: CDR1 MNHEY, CDR2 SVGEGT. The CDR3 sequence is 15 residues long. The ends were cut back, 5 bases at V and 2 bases at J, with 12 bases in the middle. The CDR3 DNA follows: TGTGCCAGCAGTAGGACTGGATTTAACACCGGGGAGCTGTTTTTT. This gives the protein CASSRTGFNTGELFF.